This T cell receptor beta chain was documented in a study of shared clonotypes between healthy human individuals. Study-level points and caveats: Naive CD4 clonotypes overlapped across several donors at about 5%. What limited the represented genetic and exposure-history diversity was the small number of donors. Generally, naive subsets (rather than memory subsets) showed larger estimated richness.

TCRdb's copy holds only in-frame clones and misses some; the assay was immunoSEQ multiplex PCR. In the table there are about 110,000 clones, approximately 70% of which are singletons. Regarding this clone: As yet, its antigen is unknown.

This CDR3 contains 16 residues. In germline, CDR1 is LGHNA, CDR2 YNFKEQ. Sequenced sample: memory CD8+ T cells sorted from blood. The subset is: CD45RO+ cells pooled with CCR7-negative TemRA cells. The gene calls are TRBV4-2 and TRBJ2-5; D is perhaps TRBD1 or TRBD2 (5 bases each). The end of the DNA is better explained by TRBJ2-7, so the J call may be wrong. The receptor was derived from a woman aged 25 to 39 in good health. The CDR3 sequence is CASSQGSQGLGDEQYF. In nucleotides, the CDR3 is TGTGCCAGCAGCCAGGGTAGCCAGGGCCTGGGGGACGAGCAGTACTTC.